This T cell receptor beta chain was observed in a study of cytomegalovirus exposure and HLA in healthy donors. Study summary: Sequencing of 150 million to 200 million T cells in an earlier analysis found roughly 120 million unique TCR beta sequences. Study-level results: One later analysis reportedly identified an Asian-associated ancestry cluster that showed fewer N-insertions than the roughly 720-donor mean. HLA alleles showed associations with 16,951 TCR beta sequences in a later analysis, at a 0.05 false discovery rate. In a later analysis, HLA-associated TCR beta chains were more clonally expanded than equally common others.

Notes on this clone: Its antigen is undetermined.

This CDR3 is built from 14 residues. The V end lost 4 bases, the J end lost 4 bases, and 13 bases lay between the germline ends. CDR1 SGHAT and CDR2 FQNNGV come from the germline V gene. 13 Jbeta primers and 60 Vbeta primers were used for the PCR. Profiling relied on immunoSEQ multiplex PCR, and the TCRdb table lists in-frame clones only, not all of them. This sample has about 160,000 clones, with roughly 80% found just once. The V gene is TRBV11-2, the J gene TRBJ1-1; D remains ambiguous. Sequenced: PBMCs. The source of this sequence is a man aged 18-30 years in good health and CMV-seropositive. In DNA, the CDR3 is TGTGCCAGCAGCTCGTTGGGAGGAACCACTGAAGCTTTCTTT. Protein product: CASSSLGGTTEAFF.